These 3 T cell receptor beta chains originate from one sample sequenced in a study of blood T cell repertoires in COVID-19. Profiled with immunoSEQ multiplex PCR; TCRdb holds only in-frame clones, not every one. The sample contains 100,000 to 150,000 clones, 80% to 90% of which appear only once. The sample comprised peripheral blood. The receptors were sampled from a woman aged 55-70 years with acute or convalescent COVID-19.

This sequence joins TRBV10-3 and TRBJ1-5; 9 nucleotides align to TRBD1. The CDR3 extends over 15 amino acids. Germline CDR1 ENHRY, CDR2 SYGVKD. V lost 0 bases, J lost 4 bases, and 1 base stayed unmatched. The chain's CDR3 is CAISESGQGNQPQHF. The DNA of the CDR3 is TGTGCCATCAGTGAGTCGGGACAGGGTAATCAGCCCCAGCATTTT.

The V call is TRBV9, the J call TRBJ1-2; perhaps TRBD1 as D (5 bases). This CDR3 has 14 amino acids. Germline CDR1 reads SGDLS; CDR2 reads YYNGEE. Trimming stripped 4 bases from V and 8 bases from J, with 18 bases between. CDR3 DNA sequence: TGTGCCAGCAGCCGCCCCAGCGGGGCTGAAGGCTACACCTTC. Its protein is CASSRPSGAEGYTF.

This clone was seen repeatedly, ten times or more. In nucleotides, the CDR3 is TGTGCCAGCAGCGTAGGAGGACAGGGCGGTTACGAGCAGTACTTC. Its translation: CASSVGGQGGYEQYF. This rearrangement joins TRBV9 to TRBJ2-7, with 8 positions matching TRBD1. Germline trimming cut 0 bases from V and 4 bases from J; bases unmatched to any gene: 6. Looked up from germline, CDR1 is SGDLS and CDR2 is YYNGEE. The CDR3 sequence is 15 residues long.